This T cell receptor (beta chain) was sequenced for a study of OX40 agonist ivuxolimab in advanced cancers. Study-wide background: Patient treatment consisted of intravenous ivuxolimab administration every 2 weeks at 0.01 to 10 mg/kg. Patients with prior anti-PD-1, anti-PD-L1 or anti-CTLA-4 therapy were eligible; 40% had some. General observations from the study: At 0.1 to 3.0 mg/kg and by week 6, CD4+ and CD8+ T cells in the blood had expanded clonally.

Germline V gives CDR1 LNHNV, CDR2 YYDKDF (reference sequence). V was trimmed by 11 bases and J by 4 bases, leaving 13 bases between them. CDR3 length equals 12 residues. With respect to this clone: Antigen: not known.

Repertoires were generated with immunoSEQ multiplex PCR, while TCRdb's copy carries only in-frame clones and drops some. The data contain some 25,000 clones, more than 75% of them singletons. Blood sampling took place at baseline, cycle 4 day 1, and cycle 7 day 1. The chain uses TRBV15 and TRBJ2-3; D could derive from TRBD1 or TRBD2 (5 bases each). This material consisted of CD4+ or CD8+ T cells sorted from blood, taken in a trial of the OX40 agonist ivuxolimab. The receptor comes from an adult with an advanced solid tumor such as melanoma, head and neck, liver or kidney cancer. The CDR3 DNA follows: TGTGCCGTCAGCATGGGGGCAGATACGCAGTATTTT. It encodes CAVSMGADTQYF.